This T cell receptor (beta chain) was captured in a study of shared clonotypes between healthy human individuals. V lost 0 bases and J lost 2, with 5 bases in between. The CDR3 has 14 amino acids. Germline CDR1 is PRHDT and CDR2 is FYEKMQ (reference sequence). This clone has a handful of counts. CD8 cells classed as naive were CD45RO-negative and positively selected for CCR7, excluding terminally differentiated effector memory CD45RA+ cells. On sorted subsets, replicate PCRs used 150 to 250 ng DNA, or 27,000 or so T cell genomes. The method was immunoSEQ multiplex PCR; TCRdb's version includes in-frame clones alone and lacks a portion of them. Of 760,000 or so clones listed, roughly 96% are singletons.

The sequenced material came from naive CD8+ T cells sorted from blood. The chain combines TRBV13 with TRBJ1-5; no firm D call. The receptor was isolated from a young man in good health. The CDR3 here is CASSLGPRNQPQHF. The CDR3 nucleotides read TGTGCCAGCAGCTTAGGACCGCGCAATCAGCCCCAGCATTTT.